What follows describes a single T cell receptor beta chain. As processed by the authors: Using reference gene primer amplification, nucleated cell counts were estimated. The repertoire was sequenced with immunoSEQ multiplex PCR; TCRdb's copy has only in-frame clones and lacks some. V and J calls and clone size are given by that table; D and trimming were obtained from the DNA. The top ten hold 14% of the sample, which has about 64,000 clones, roughly 80% seen once. Germline values: CDR1 SGHTA, CDR2 FQGTGA. This CDR3 spans 14 amino acids. V trimming: 0 bases; J trimming: 5 bases; junction bases outside the gene matches: 0. The sample originates from a study of blood T cell repertoires in COVID-19. Background on the study: PBMCs, B-cell-depleted T cells, or T cells were the source of the cDNA or gDNA that made up the material.

Patients in Seattle were enrolled during active infection, then followed longitudinally. The sequencing sample was made of peripheral blood. This clonotype was obtained from a man in his sixties with COVID-19, enrolled during active disease. This chain uses TRBV7-3 with TRBJ2-2, with 7 bases matching TRBD2. Here the CDR3 reads CASSLTSGTGELFF. The CDR3 region has the DNA TGTGCCAGCAGCTTAACTAGCGGGACCGGGGAGCTGTTTTTT.